The T cell receptor (beta chain) described here comes from a study of T cell responses to AZD1222 COVID-19 vaccine. Study details: It was second doses at about 4 or about 12 weeks that were pooled. The study, taken as a whole, reports: Unmutated variant regions are reportedly targeted by nearly half of spike-specific TCRs.

Some clones are missing from TCRdb's copy, which holds only in-frame ones; the method was immunoSEQ multiplex PCR. In the table there are over 70,000 clones, around 90% of which are singletons. This CDR3 contains 15 residues. Germline assignment: CDR1 SGHAT and CDR2 FQNNGV. The V gene lost 2 bases and the J gene lost 6 bases, with 16 bases spanning the gap. Concerning this clone: Its antigen is as yet unknown.

This receptor was taken from an adult in good health. The sample consisted of peripheral blood, taken on day 0 of AZD1222 vaccination. V is TRBV11-2 and J is TRBJ1-1; no firm D call. In DNA, the CDR3 is TGTGCCAGCAGCTTAAAAATGGGCCCCGGCGCTGAAGCTTTCTTT. This codes for CASSLKMGPGAEAFF.